This T cell receptor beta chain originates from a study of pediatric ulcerative colitis. Germline lookup yields CDR1 LGHNA and CDR2 YNFKEQ. The CDR3 has 15 residues. Trimming removed 1 base from V and 5 bases from J; junction bases left unmatched: 5. During colonoscopy, one to two rectal pinch biopsies were collected. Profiled with immunoSEQ multiplex PCR; TCRdb holds only in-frame clones, not every one. The table records roughly 45,000 clones, about 78% of them present only once. The source of this sequence is a girl between 5 and 17 years old with moderate ulcerative colitis. The J gene is TRBJ2-3, the V gene TRBV4-2; 8 bases are shared with TRBD2. Sequencing used gut tissue. CDR3 DNA: TGTGCCAGCAGCCAAGCAGCGGGGGCCCAAGATACGCAGTATTTT. This translates into CASSQAAGAQDTQYF.